These 11 T cell receptor beta chains were all obtained from the same sample, sequenced in a study of Ad26.COV2.S vaccination and SARS-CoV-2 variants. TCRdb's copy holds only in-frame clones and misses some; the assay was immunoSEQ multiplex PCR. The sample holds 410,000 or so clones, 92% seen once. Treatment described: roughly 18 received Ad26.COV2.S at low or high dose, single or two shots; roughly five received placebo; per-sample allocation not given. Sample collection was performed on day 63 after the first vaccine or placebo injection. The sample here was peripheral blood, taken in a trial of Ad26.COV2.S vaccine versus placebo. The source of these receptors is a person aged 18-65 years who received the Ad26.COV2.S COVID-19 vaccine or a placebo.

This rearrangement joins TRBV5-4 to TRBJ2-6; TRBD1 agrees at 9 bases. V gave up 2 bases and J gave up 3 bases; unmatched junction bases: 6. CDR3 length equals 17 residues. The germline gives CDR1 SGHNT, CDR2 YYREEE (reference sequence). As DNA, the CDR3 is TGTGCCAGCAGCTTTACAGGGGGCGCCTTTGGGGCCAACGTCCTGACTTTC. It translates to CASSFTGGAFGANVLTF.

This chain joins TRBV19 and TRBJ2-1; D perhaps matches TRBD2 (7 bases). The CDR3 is made up of 15 amino acids. Germline CDR1 is LNHDA and CDR2 is SQIVND (reference sequence). Trimming shortened V by 3 bases and J by 6 bases, and 15 bases separated the two germline ends. The DNA for the CDR3 is TGTGCCAGTAGTATTGAGGGGGGGTCGGGCAATGAGCAGTTCTTC. As protein: CASSIEGGSGNEQFF.

This clone was seen just once. This chain links TRBV7-2 with TRBJ1-1; TRBD1 matches 8 bases. CDR1 SGHTA and CDR2 FQGNSA come from the germline V gene. CDR3 length: 15 residues. V gave up 3 bases and J gave up 2 bases; unmatched junction bases: 5. CDR3 nucleotides: TGTGCCAGCAGCTTGGAGGGACAGGTCAACACTGAAGCTTTCTTT. As protein: CASSLEGQVNTEAFF. Looking up the rest from reference TRBV7-2 and TRBJ1-1 gives the full variable domain: GAGVSQSPSNKVTEKGKDVELRCDPISGHTALYWYRQSLGQGLEFLIYFQGNSAPDKSGLPSDRFSAERTGGSVSTLTIQRTQQEDSAVYLCASSLEGQVNTEAFFGQGTRLTVV.

This chain links TRBV4-3 with TRBJ2-2; D is possibly TRBD1 (6 bases). The CDR3 runs to 13 residues. Germline CDR1 is LGHNA and CDR2 is YSLEER. Trimming cost V 4 bases and J 6 bases, with 9 bases left between them. CDR3 protein: CASSLEGAGELFF. The CDR3 DNA follows: TGCGCCAGCAGCCTAGAGGGGGCCGGGGAGCTGTTTTTT.

V usage is TRBV30 and J usage is TRBJ1-2; TRBD1 agrees at 7 bases. Germline CDR1 GTSNPN, CDR2 SVGIG (reference sequence). This CDR3 is 14 amino acids long. V lost 2 bases and J lost 8; bases outside the gene matches: 11. CDR3 in DNA: TGTGCCTGGAGTTCACAGGGGAATGTACGAGGCTACACCTTC. This codes for CAWSSQGNVRGYTF.

The chain is built from TRBV3-1 (or the pseudogene TRBV3-2) and TRBJ1-1; D unresolved. The V end lost 0 bases, the J end lost 1 base, and 15 bases lay between the germline ends. CDR3 size: 17 residues. Germline V lookup: CDR1 LGHDT, CDR2 YNNKEL (reference sequence). CDR3: CASSQDWPIKGNTEAFF. CDR3 coding DNA: TGTGCCAGCAGCCAAGATTGGCCAATTAAAGGGAACACTGAAGCTTTCTTT.

The rearrangement joins TRBV18 to TRBJ2-7; D remains ambiguous. CDR3 length: 13 amino acids. Germline loops: CDR1 KGHSH, CDR2 LQKENI. V was shortened by 3 bases and J by 3 bases, with 9 bases between the two germline ends. The DNA for the CDR3 is TGTGCCAGCTCACCGACTCGGAACTACGAGCAGTACTTC. The encoded protein is CASSPTRNYEQYF. The whole variable domain, filled in from reference TRBV18 and TRBJ2-7, reads NAGVMQNPRHLVRRRGQEARLRCSPMKGHSHVYWYRQLPEEGLKFMVYLQKENIIDESGMPKERFSAEFPKEGPSILRIQQVVRGDSAAYFCASSPTRNYEQYFGPGTRLTVT.

The chain couples TRBV10-3 to TRBJ2-7; 9 nucleotides match TRBD1. This CDR3 comprises 16 residues. V gave up 2 bases and J gave up 5 bases; unmatched junction bases: 10. From germline, CDR1 is ENHRY and CDR2 SYGVKD. The DNA of the CDR3 is TGTGCCATCAGTGAGCATGGGGGACAGGGATTTGACGAGCAGTACTTC. It encodes CAISEHGGQGFDEQYF.

The chain has TRBV7-8 and TRBJ2-7, with 7 bases aligning to TRBD1. J was trimmed by 2 bases and V by 0 bases; bases with no gene match: 7. Germline V gives CDR1 SGHVS, CDR2 FQNEAQ. The CDR3 extends over 16 amino acids. The CDR3 bases are TGTGCCAGCAGCTTAGCGGAGGTGCAGGGGGCCTACGAGCAGTACTTC. Its protein is CASSLAEVQGAYEQYF.

This clone appeared a single time. The rearrangement links TRBV9 to TRBJ2-1; D unclear. The V gene's germline CDR1 is SGDLS and CDR2 YYNGEE. This CDR3 has 17 residues. The V end lost 0 bases, the J end lost 5 bases, and 18 bases lay between the germline ends. CDR3 in amino acids: CASSVGGLLGDNNEQFF. The CDR3 nucleotides are TGTGCCAGCAGCGTAGGCGGATTGTTAGGAGATAACAATGAGCAGTTCTTC.

V gene TRBV5-1 combines with J gene TRBJ1-1; 8 bases fit TRBD1. The germline V gene has CDR1 SGHRS and CDR2 YFSETQ. The V gene end was trimmed by 1 base and the J gene end by 11 bases; junction bases not matched to a gene: 10. CDR3 length equals 14 residues. The CDR3 reads CASSLTGGVRHAFF. CDR3 DNA: TGCGCCAGCAGCTTGACAGGGGGGGTAAGGCATGCTTTCTTT.